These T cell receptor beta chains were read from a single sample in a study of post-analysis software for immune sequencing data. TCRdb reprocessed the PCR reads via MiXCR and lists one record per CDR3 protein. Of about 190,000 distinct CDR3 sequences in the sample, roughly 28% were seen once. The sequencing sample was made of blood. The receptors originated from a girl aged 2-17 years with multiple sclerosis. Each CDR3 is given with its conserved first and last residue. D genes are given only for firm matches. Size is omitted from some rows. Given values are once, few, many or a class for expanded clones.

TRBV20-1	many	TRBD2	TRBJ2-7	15	TGCAGTGCTAGAGATCGTCGGGCTAGCGGCTACGAGCAGTACTTC	CSARDRRASGYEQYF
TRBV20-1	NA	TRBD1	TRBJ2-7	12	TGCAGGTTTCTAGACAGGGAAGGTGCGCAGTACTTC	CRFLDREGAQYF
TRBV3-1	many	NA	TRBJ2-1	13	TGTGCCAGCAGCCAAGGTTTTTACAATGAGCAGTTCTTC	CASSQGFYNEQFF
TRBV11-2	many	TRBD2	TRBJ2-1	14	TGTGCCAGCAGGCCCGGGACTAGCAGCAATGAGCAGTTCTTC	CASRPGTSSNEQFF
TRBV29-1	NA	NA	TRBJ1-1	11	TGCAGCGTTGGTCGGGACATGGAAGCTTTCTTT	CSVGRDMEAFF
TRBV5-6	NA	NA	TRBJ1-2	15	TGTGCCAGCAGCTTTTCTCGGACCCTATCCTATGGCTACACCTTC	CASSFSRTLSYGYTF
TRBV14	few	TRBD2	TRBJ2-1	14	TGTGCCAGCCAACTAGCGGGTACCTACAATGAGCAGTTCTTC	CASQLAGTYNEQFF
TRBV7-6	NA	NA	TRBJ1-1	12	TGTGCCAGCAGCTTTTTAAGAGGGGAAGCTTTCTTT	CASSFLRGEAFF
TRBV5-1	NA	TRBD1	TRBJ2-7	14	TGCGCCAGCAGCGTTGGACAGGCGGCCTACGAGCAGTACTTC	CASSVGQAAYEQYF
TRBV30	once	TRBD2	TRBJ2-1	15	TGTGCCTGGAGTGTTCCGGGGGGGCCCTACAATGAGCAGTTCTTC	CAWSVPGGPYNEQFF
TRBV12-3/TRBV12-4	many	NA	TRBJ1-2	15	TGTGCCAGCAGTTTAGTAGGGATTGGGTCCTATGGCTACACCTTC	CASSLVGIGSYGYTF
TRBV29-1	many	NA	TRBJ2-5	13	TGCAGCGGGTGGCGGGATCTCCAAGAGACCCAGTACTTC	CSGWRDLQETQYF
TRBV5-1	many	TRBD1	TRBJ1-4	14	TGCGCCAGCAGCCTCGGACAGGGAGGAGAAAAACTGTTTTTT	CASSLGQGGEKLFF
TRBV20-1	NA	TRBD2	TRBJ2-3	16	TGCAGTGCTAGAGATCAGGCTAGCGGGAGCGCAGATACGCAGTATTTT	CSARDQASGSADTQYF
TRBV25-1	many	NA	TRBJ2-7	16	TGTGCCAGCAGTGAATGGGGGAGCGGAAGCTCCTACGAGCAGTACTTC	CASSEWGSGSSYEQYF
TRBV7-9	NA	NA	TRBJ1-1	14	TGTGCCAGCAGCTTACGGGAGGGGGGAGCTGAAGCTTTCTTT	CASSLREGGAEAFF
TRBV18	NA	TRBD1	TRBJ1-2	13	TGTGCCAGCTCACCTCCTGGGACAGTAGCCTACACCTTC	CASSPPGTVAYTF
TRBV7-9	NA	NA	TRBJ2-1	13	TGTGCCAGCGGCGACGTAACCTACAATGAGCAGTTCTTC	CASGDVTYNEQFF
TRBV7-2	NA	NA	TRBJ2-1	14	TGTGCCAGCAGCTTACCGTCTTGGTACAATGAGCAGTTCTTC	CASSLPSWYNEQFF
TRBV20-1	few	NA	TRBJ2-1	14	TGCAGTGCTAGCCCAGCTAGCTCCTACAATGAGCAGTTCTTC	CSASPASSYNEQFF
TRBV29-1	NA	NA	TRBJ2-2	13	TGCAGCGTTGAAGCTGAGAACACCGGGGAGCTGTTTTTT	CSVEAENTGELFF
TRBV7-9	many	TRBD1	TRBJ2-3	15	TGTGCCAGCAGCTTAATCGGCAGGGGGCCAGATACGCAGTATTTT	CASSLIGRGPDTQYF
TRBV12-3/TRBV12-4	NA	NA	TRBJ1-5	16	TGTGCCAGCAGTTCCTGGGCCTTGTTGAGCAATCAGCCCCAGCATTTT	CASSSWALLSNQPQHF
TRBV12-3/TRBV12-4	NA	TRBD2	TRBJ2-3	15	TGTGCCAGCAGTCCCCCTAGCGGGATAGCAGATACGCAGTATTTT	CASSPPSGIADTQYF
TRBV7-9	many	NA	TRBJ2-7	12	TGTGCCAGCTTGGGCGATGGTTACGAGCAGTACTTC	CASLGDGYEQYF
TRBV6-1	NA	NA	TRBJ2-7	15	TGTGCCAGCAGCGCAGGCGGGACGGCCGGAAACGAGCAGTACTTC	CASSAGGTAGNEQYF
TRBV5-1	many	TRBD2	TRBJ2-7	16	TGCGCCAGCAGCTTGGTTACTAGCGGTCTTGGGCACGAGCAGTACTTC	CASSLVTSGLGHEQYF
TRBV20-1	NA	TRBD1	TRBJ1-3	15	TGCAGTGCCTCCGGGACAGGGGCCTCTGGAAACACCATATATTTT	CSASGTGASGNTIYF
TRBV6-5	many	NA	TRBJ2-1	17	TGTGCCAGCAGTTACGGCCTCTGGAGGGCCGCACCCAATGAGCAGTTCTTC	CASSYGLWRAAPNEQFF
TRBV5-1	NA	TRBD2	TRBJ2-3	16	TGCGCCAGCAGCCCCTTAGGGAGGGGTCCCACAGATACGCAGTATTTT	CASSPLGRGPTDTQYF
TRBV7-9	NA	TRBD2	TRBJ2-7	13	TGTGCCAGCACCGACGTAGCGGGAGGGGAGCAGTACTTC	CASTDVAGGEQYF
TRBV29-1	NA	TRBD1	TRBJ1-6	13	TGCAGCGCAGGGGGCAAGGTAAATTCACCCCTCCACTTT	CSAGGKVNSPLHF
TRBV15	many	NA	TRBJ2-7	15	TGTGCCACCAGCAGAGATAATACCGGGTGGATTGAGCAGTACTTC	CATSRDNTGWIEQYF
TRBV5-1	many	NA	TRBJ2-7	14	TGCGCCAGCAGCCCAACTAGCTCCGGGATCGAGCAGTACTTC	CASSPTSSGIEQYF
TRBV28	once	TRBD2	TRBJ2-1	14	TGTGCCAGCAGTTTACTAGCGGGCATAAATGAGCAGTTCTTC	CASSLLAGINEQFF
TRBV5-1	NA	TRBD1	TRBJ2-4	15	TGCGCCAGCAGCTTGAATGGACAGGACTCAAACATTCAGTACTTC	CASSLNGQDSNIQYF
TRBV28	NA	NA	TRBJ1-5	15	TGTGCCAGCAGTTCCGGGGGGGATAGCAATCAGCCCCAGCATTTT	CASSSGGDSNQPQHF
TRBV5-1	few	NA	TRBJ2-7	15	TGCGCCAGCAGCCCTGGGCGGCGGGTTCCCTACGAGCAGTACTTC	CASSPGRRVPYEQYF
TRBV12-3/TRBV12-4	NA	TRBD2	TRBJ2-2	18	TGTGCCAGCAGTCCTCCCACACTGACTAGCGGGGGAGGTGGGGAGCTGTTTTTT	CASSPPTLTSGGGGELFF
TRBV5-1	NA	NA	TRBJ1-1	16	TGCGCCAGCAGCTTGCAGGCAGCCATTTCGAACACTGAAGCTTTCTTT	CASSLQAAISNTEAFF
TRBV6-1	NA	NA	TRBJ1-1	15	TGTGCCAGCAGTCCTCTCCGTGAACTCCTCACTGAAGCTTTCTTT	CASSPLRELLTEAFF
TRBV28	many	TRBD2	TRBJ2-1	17	TGTGCCAGCAGAGTTCTAGCGGGAGGAATGGTTTACAATGAGCAGTTCTTC	CASRVLAGGMVYNEQFF
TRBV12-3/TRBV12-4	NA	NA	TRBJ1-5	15	TGTGCCAGCAGTTTAGATCGCAGGGGTAATCAGCCCCGGCATTTT	CASSLDRRGNQPRHF
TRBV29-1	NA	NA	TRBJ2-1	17	TGCAGCGTTGACAGGGTTACAGGCGGGGCCGCTAACAATGAGCAGTTCTTC	CSVDRVTGGAANNEQFF